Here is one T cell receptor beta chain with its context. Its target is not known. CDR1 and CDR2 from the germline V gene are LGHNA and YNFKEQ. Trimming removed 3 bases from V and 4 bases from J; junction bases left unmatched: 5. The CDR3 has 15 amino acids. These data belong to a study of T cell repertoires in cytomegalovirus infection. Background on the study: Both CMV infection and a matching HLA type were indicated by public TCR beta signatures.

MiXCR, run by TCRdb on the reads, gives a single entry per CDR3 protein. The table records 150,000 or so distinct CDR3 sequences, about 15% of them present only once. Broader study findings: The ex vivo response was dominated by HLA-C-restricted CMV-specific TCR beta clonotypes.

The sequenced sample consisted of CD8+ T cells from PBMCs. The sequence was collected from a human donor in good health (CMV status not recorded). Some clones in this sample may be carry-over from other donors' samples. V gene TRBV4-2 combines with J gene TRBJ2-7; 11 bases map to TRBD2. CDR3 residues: CASSQTGLADYEQYF. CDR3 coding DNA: TGTGCCAGCAGCCAGACGGGACTAGCGGATTACGAGCAGTACTTC.